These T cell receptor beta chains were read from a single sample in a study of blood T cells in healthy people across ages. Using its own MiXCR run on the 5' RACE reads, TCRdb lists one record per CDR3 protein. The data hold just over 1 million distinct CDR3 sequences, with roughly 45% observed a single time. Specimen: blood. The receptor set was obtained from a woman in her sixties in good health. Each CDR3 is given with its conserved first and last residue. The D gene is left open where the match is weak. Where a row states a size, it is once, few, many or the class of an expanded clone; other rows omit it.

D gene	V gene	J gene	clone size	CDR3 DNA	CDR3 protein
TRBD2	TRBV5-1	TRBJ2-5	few	TGCGCCAGCAGCAATTTAGCGGGAGCGGGAGAGACCCAGTACTTC	CASSNLAGAGETQYF
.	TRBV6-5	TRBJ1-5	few	TGTGCCAGCAGTTGGGGAGAGGGACAGCCCCAGCATTTT	CASSWGEGQPQHF
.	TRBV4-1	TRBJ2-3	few	TGCGCCAGCAGCCAAGATTCGGTGGGGAGGAATACGCAGTATTTT	CASSQDSVGRNTQYF
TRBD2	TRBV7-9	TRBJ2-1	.	TGTGCCAGCAGCTTAGTGATGAGCGGGAGGTCCTACAATGAGCAGTTCTTC	CASSLVMSGRSYNEQFF
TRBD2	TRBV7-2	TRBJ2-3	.	TGTGCCAGCAGTCGACTAGCGGGAGGGCCGGGTACGCAGTATTTT	CASSRLAGGPGTQYF
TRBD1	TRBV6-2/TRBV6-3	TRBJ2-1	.	TGTGCCAGCAGTTACGCAGGGGGTAGTCAGAATGAGCAGTTCTTC	CASSYAGGSQNEQFF
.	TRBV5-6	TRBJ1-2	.	TGTGCCAGCAGCTTGGTGGGGGCGACCACCTATGGCTACACCTTC	CASSLVGATTYGYTF
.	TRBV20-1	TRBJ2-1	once	TGCAGTGCTAGAGCGGGGGCTAGCTCCTACAATGAGCAGTTCTTC	CSARAGASSYNEQFF
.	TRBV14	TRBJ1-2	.	TGTGCCAGCAGCCAAGATCCGCTTGACTATGGCTACACCTTC	CASSQDPLDYGYTF
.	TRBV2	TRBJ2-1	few	TGTGCCAGCACCCTCTTAGGACGGAAGCAGTTCTTC	CASTLLGRKQFF
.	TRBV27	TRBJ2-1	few	TGTGCCAGCAGTTACGGCCAGCTAGCGAAGGAGCAGTTCTTC	CASSYGQLAKEQFF
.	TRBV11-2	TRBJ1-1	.	TGTGCCAGCAGCTTAGATTTTCGGGCCAAAAGAGGAGCTTTCTTT	CASSLDFRAKRGAFF
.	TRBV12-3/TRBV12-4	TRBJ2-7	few	TGTGCCAGCAGTCCTAAGTCAGGGACCTACGAGCAGTACTTC	CASSPKSGTYEQYF
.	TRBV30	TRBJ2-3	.	TGTGCCTGGAGTGTGGGAGATACGCAGTATTTT	CAWSVGDTQYF
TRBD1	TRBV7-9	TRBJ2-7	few	TGTGCCAGCAGCTTAGACGGACAGGCCCACGAGCAGTACTTC	CASSLDGQAHEQYF
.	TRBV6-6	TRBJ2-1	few	TGTGCCAGCAGTTACGGGCGGGACTTTAACAATGAGCAGTTCTTC	CASSYGRDFNNEQFF